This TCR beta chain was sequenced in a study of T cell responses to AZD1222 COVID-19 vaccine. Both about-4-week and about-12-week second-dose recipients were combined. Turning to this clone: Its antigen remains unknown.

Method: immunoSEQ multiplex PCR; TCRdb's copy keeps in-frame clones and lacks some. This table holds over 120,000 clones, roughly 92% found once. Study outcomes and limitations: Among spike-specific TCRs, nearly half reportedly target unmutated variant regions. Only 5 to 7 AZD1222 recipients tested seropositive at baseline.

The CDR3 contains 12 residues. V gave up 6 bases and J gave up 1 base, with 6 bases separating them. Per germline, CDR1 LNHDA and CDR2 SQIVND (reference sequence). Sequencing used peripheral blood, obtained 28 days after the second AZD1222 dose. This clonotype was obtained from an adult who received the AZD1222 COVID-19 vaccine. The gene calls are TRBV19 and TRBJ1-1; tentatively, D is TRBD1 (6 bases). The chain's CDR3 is CASRGGNTEAFF. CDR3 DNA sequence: TGTGCCAGTAGAGGGGGGAACACTGAAGCTTTCTTT.